One and the same sample provided the 21 T cell receptor beta chains below, sequenced in a study of shared clonotypes between healthy human individuals. Sequenced by immunoSEQ multiplex PCR; TCRdb stores in-frame clones only, minus some. The table shows 950,000 to 1,200,000 clones, with approximately 80% occurring only once. Sample: memory CD4+ T cells from PBMCs. As to subset: CD45RA-negative fraction. The source of these receptors is a man between 18 and 35 years old in good health. Some clones in this sample may be carry-over from other donors' samples.

V gene TRBV7-2 combines with J gene TRBJ2-2; D is unclear. V shed 3 bases and J shed 1 base, with 6 bases lying between them. From germline, CDR1 is SGHTA and CDR2 FQGNSA. This CDR3 is 14 amino acids long. The CDR3 DNA reads TGTGCCAGCAGCTTTCGGCAGAACACCGGGGAGCTGTTTTTT. This sequence encodes CASSFRQNTGELFF. The variable domain in full, completed from reference TRBV7-2 and TRBJ2-2, reads GAGVSQSPSNKVTEKGKDVELRCDPISGHTALYWYRQSLGQGLEFLIYFQGNSAPDKSGLPSDRFSAERTGGSVSTLTIQRTQQEDSAVYLCASSFRQNTGELFFGEGSRLTVL.

The chain carries TRBV4-1 and TRBJ1-2; 10 nucleotides match TRBD1. The CDR3 contains 15 residues. Germline CDR1 MGHRA, CDR2 YSYEKL. The V gene end was trimmed by 1 base and the J gene end by 4 bases; junction bases not matched to a gene: 3. The CDR3 nucleotides read TGCGCCAGCAGCCAAGGCCGGGACAGGGGCTATGGCTACACCTTC. Encoded protein: CASSQGRDRGYGYTF.

This chain uses TRBV27 with TRBJ1-3, with 7 bases identical to TRBD1. Germline assignment: CDR1 MNHEY and CDR2 SMNVEV (reference sequence). J was trimmed by 4 bases and V by 4 bases; bases with no gene match: 16. This CDR3 has 18 residues. CDR3 loop: CASSSRGPQFRGGNTIYF. The CDR3, as DNA: TGTGCCAGCAGTTCAAGGGGGCCTCAGTTCCGGGGAGGAAACACCATATATTTT.

This clone was recorded only once. This rearrangement joins TRBV7-8 to TRBJ1-5, with 10 positions matching TRBD1. The junction had 8 bases not matched to a gene; V was cut back by 1 base and J by 2 bases. Germline lookup yields CDR1 SGHVS and CDR2 FQNEAQ. This CDR3 spans 18 amino acids. The CDR3 DNA reads TGTGCCAGCAGCTTAGGGGACAGGGGATTGAGGGGCAATCAGCCCCAGCATTTT. Encoded protein: CASSLGDRGLRGNQPQHF.

This clone showed up just once. V and J are TRBV30 and TRBJ2-1; TRBD1 agrees at 8 bases. The CDR3 consists of 15 residues. CDR1 GTSNPN and CDR2 SVGIG come from the germline V gene (reference sequence). J gave up 7 bases and V 0 bases, and 8 bases lay outside the gene matches. The CDR3 DNA reads as TGTGCCTGGAGTGTACTAGGACAGGGTTTTAATGAGCAGTTCTTC. Protein sequence: CAWSVLGQGFNEQFF.

V gene TRBV30 combines with J gene TRBJ2-1; 11 bases match TRBD2. The CDR3 spans 18 residues. Germline assignment: CDR1 GTSNPN and CDR2 SVGIG (reference sequence). Unmatched junction bases numbered 14, after V lost 0 bases and J lost 7 bases. The DNA for the CDR3 is TGTGCCTGGAGTGTAGCCACTAGCGGGAGATGGAGGGGAAATGAGCAGTTCTTC. Its protein is CAWSVATSGRWRGNEQFF.

The chain is built from TRBV7-9 and TRBJ1-4; D uncertain. The CDR3 extends over 13 amino acids. Germline V gene data show CDR1 as SEHNR and CDR2 as FQNEAQ (reference sequence). The V end was cut by 7 bases, the J end by 5 bases, with 11 bases between. The CDR3 DNA reads as TGTGCCAGCAATTTGGGCCCAAATGAAAAACTGTTTTTT. Its protein product is CASNLGPNEKLFF. The full variable domain, its missing parts supplied by reference TRBV7-9 and TRBJ1-4, is DTGVSQNPRHKITKRGQNVTFRCDPISEHNRLYWYRQTLGQGPEFLTYFQNEAQLEKSRLLSDRFSAERPKGSFSTLEIQRTEQGDSAMYLCASNLGPNEKLFFGSGTQLSVL.

Of note for this clone: This clone may be a read error of a much larger clone one base away. The V gene is TRBV7-7, the J gene TRBJ2-3; 11 bases fit TRBD1. The CDR3 extends over 14 amino acids. With 5 bases clipped from V and 4 bases from J, the junction kept 2 bases outside the gene matches. The V gene's germline CDR1 is SSHAT and CDR2 FNYEAQ (reference sequence). CDR3 nucleotide sequence: TGTGCCAGCAGCCCGGGACAGGGGGCAGATACGCAGTATTTT. Translated: CASSPGQGADTQYF.

The chain employs TRBV5-1 and TRBJ1-1; 7 positions agree with TRBD1. Trimming took 4 bases from V and 2 from J; bases not matched to a gene: 5. The germline V gene has CDR1 SGHRS and CDR2 YFSETQ. This CDR3 contains 14 residues. The CDR3 DNA reads TGCGCCAGCAGCATGGACAGGACCAACACTGAAGCTTTCTTT. This sequence encodes CASSMDRTNTEAFF. Supplemented by reference TRBV5-1 and TRBJ1-1, the full variable domain reads KAGVTQTPRYLIKTRGQQVTLSCSPISGHRSVSWYQQTPGQGLQFLFEYFSETQRNKGNFPGRFSGRQFSNSRSEMNVSTLELGDSALYLCASSMDRTNTEAFFGQGTRLTVV.

This rearrangement joins TRBV7-2 to TRBJ2-7; tentatively, D is TRBD1 (5 bases). The CDR3 spans 15 residues. Germline V gene data show CDR1 as SGHTA and CDR2 as FQGNSA. With 2 bases removed from V and 3 bases from J, the gap between germline ends came to 14 bases. The CDR3 region is CASSLLGQGVYEQYF. CDR3 sequence (DNA): TGTGCCAGCAGCTTACTTGGGCAGGGTGTCTACGAGCAGTACTTC.

This sequence joins TRBV5-1 and TRBJ2-2, with 9 bases that match TRBD1. The CDR3 runs 15 residues. Germline loops: CDR1 SGHRS, CDR2 YFSETQ. V was pared by 4 bases and J by 6 bases, with 7 bases of the junction left unmatched. The CDR3 sequence: CASSRQGEWAGELFF. The CDR3 coding sequence is TGCGCCAGCAGCCGACAGGGGGAGTGGGCCGGGGAGCTGTTTTTT.

In the case of this clone: Other DNA variants within this sample encode the same CDR3. The rearrangement uses TRBV2 and TRBJ1-5; the D gene is possibly TRBD1 (6 bases). The V gene's germline CDR1 is SNHLY and CDR2 FYNNEI. The CDR3 runs 13 residues. V lost 3 bases, J lost 4 bases, and 7 bases lay in between. CDR3 sequence reads: CASSEGQNQPQHF. CDR3 bases: TGTGCCAGCAGTGAGGGACAAAATCAGCCCCAGCATTTT.

The gene calls are TRBV5-1 and TRBJ2-1, with a tentative D call TRBD2 (5 bases). Germline assignment: CDR1 SGHRS and CDR2 YFSETQ. V was shortened by 0 bases and J by 7 bases, with 17 bases between the two germline ends. The CDR3 sequence is 16 residues long. The chain's CDR3 is CASSLGWELGGNEQFF. CDR3 nucleotides: TGCGCCAGCAGCTTGGGATGGGAGCTGGGTGGAAATGAGCAGTTCTTC. The whole variable domain, filled in from reference TRBV5-1 and TRBJ2-1, reads KAGVTQTPRYLIKTRGQQVTLSCSPISGHRSVSWYQQTPGQGLQFLFEYFSETQRNKGNFPGRFSGRQFSNSRSEMNVSTLELGDSALYLCASSLGWELGGNEQFFGPGTRLTVL.

This sequence joins TRBV5-1 and TRBJ2-5; 10 bases are a match to TRBD2. Germline lookup yields CDR1 SGHRS and CDR2 YFSETQ. After removal of 3 bases from V and 2 bases from J, the junction contained 1 base not matched to a gene. The CDR3 contains 14 residues. In DNA form, the CDR3 reads TGCGCCAGCAGCTGGACTAGCGGTCAAGAGACCCAGTACTTC. Translation gives CASSWTSGQETQYF.

The rearrangement links TRBV28 to TRBJ1-5; D call uncertain. Looked up from germline, CDR1 is MDHEN and CDR2 is SYDVKM. CDR3 length equals 16 residues. Trimming shortened V by 2 bases and J by 0 bases, and 11 bases separated the two germline ends. The CDR3 nucleotides read TGTGCCAGCAGTTTAACGTGGGGAGGTAGCAATCAGCCCCAGCATTTT. Residues: CASSLTWGGSNQPQHF.

This chain joins TRBV7-9 and TRBJ2-5, with 8 positions matching TRBD1. V gave up 5 bases and J gave up 0 bases; unmatched junction bases: 5. Germline lookup yields CDR1 SEHNR and CDR2 FQNEAQ (reference sequence). The CDR3 spans 15 residues. As DNA, the CDR3 is TGTGCCAGCAGCCCGATGACAGGGGACCAAGAGACCCAGTACTTC. Its translation: CASSPMTGDQETQYF.

The CDR3 loop is CASTRGGRYEQYF. The DNA of the CDR3 is TGTGCCAGCACCCGAGGGGGTAGGTACGAGCAGTACTTC. This chain links TRBV28 with TRBJ2-7; a weak D match, TRBD1 (6 bases). Germline CDR1 reads MDHEN; CDR2 reads SYDVKM. V lost 7 bases and J 4 bases, leaving 14 bases between the germline ends. CDR3 length: 13 residues.

The CDR3 bases are TGTGCCAGCAGCTCCTGGACAGGGTCGGCCACTGAAGCTTTCTTT. This codes for CASSSWTGSATEAFF. This chain uses TRBV7-9 with TRBJ1-1, with 8 bases that match TRBD1. The trim removed 4 bases at V and 4 bases at J, leaving 8 bases unmatched. This CDR3 contains 15 residues. Germline V gene sequence: CDR1 SEHNR, CDR2 FQNEAQ (reference sequence).

The V and J genes are TRBV5-7 and TRBJ1-5, with TRBD1 matching 9 bases. TRBV5-7 is labeled an ORF, and its function is uncertain. This CDR3 has 15 amino acids. Germline trimming cut 0 bases from V and 6 bases from J; bases unmatched to any gene: 4. The CDR3 loop is CASSLALQGAQPQHF. In DNA, the CDR3 is TGTGCCAGCAGCTTGGCATTACAGGGGGCTCAGCCCCAGCATTTT.

This clone was found a few times. V is TRBV5-1 and J is TRBJ1-3; D is uncertain. This CDR3 is built from 16 residues. V was cut by 1 base and J by 0 bases, with 11 bases left in between. Germline V gene sequence: CDR1 SGHRS, CDR2 YFSETQ. Here the CDR3 DNA reads TGCGCCAGCAGCTTGACACGGCCCTCCTCTGGAAACACCATATATTTT. Amino acids: CASSLTRPSSGNTIYF.

Points on this clone: The sample contains more than one DNA sequence encoding this CDR3. The chain links TRBV7-8 to TRBJ2-5; D may be TRBD2 (5 bases). Germline lookup yields CDR1 SGHVS and CDR2 FQNEAQ. Trimming removed 5 bases from V and 0 bases from J, with 10 bases in between. This CDR3 is built from 14 residues. The CDR3 sequence: CASSLGEYQETQYF. DNA of the CDR3: TGTGCCAGCAGCCTTGGGGAGTACCAAGAGACCCAGTACTTC.